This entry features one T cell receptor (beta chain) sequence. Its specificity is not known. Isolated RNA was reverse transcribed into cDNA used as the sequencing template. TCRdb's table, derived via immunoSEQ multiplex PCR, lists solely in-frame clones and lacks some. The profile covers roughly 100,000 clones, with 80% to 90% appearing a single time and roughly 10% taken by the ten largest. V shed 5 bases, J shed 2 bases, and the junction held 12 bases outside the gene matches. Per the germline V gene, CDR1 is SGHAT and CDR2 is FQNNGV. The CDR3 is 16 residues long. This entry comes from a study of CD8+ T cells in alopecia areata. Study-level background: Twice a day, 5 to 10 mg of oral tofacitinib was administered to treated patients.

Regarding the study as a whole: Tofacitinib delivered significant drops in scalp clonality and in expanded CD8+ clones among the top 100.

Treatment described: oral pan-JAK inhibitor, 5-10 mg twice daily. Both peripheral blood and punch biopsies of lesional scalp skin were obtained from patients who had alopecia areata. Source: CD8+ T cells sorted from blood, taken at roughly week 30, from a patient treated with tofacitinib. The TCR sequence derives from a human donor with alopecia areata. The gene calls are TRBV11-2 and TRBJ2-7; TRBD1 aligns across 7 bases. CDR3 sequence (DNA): TGTGCCAGCAGCCCTAGGCTGGGACAGACGACCTACGAGCAGTACTTC. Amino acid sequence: CASSPRLGQTTYEQYF.